This T cell receptor (beta chain) was identified during a study of blood T cell repertoires in COVID-19. Study at large: The cDNA or gDNA used as material had been derived from T cells, B-cell-depleted T cells, or PBMCs.

Profiling relied on immunoSEQ multiplex PCR, and the TCRdb table lists in-frame clones only, not all of them. The sample records roughly 170,000 clones, 79% being singletons. In Seattle, patients joined the study during active infection and were tracked longitudinally. The V gene end was trimmed by 3 bases and the J gene end by 7 bases; junction bases not matched to a gene: 8. The CDR3 has 16 residues. CDR1 and CDR2 (germline): KGHDR, SFDVKD. V is TRBV24-1 and J is TRBJ2-2, with 9 nucleotides matching TRBD2. Sequencing was carried out using peripheral blood. This clonotype was obtained from a woman aged 60-75 years with COVID-19, enrolled during active disease. CDR3 coding DNA: TGTGCCACCAGTGATGGCTGGGGACTAGCTGGCGGGGAGCTGTTTTTT. It is translated as CATSDGWGLAGGELFF.